Here is one T cell receptor (beta chain) with its context. The data originate from a study of blood T cells in healthy people across ages. A second PCR of about 7 to 12 cycles used a sample-barcoded 5' primer and a J-beta primer mix. MiXCR, run by TCRdb on the 5' RACE reads, gives a single entry per CDR3 protein. The table records approximately 940,000 distinct CDR3 sequences, roughly 48% of them present only once. The sequencing sample was made of blood. The sequence was obtained from a man aged 25-40 years in good health.

The CDR3 coding sequence is TGTGCCAGCAGTGGGGACAGGGGAGTTAATGACTACACCTTC. It codes for CASSGDRGVNDYTF. The chain recombines TRBV6-1 with TRBJ1-2; 10 positions agree with TRBD1. CDR3 length equals 14 residues. Unmatched junction bases numbered 9, after V lost 4 bases and J lost 10 bases. In germline, CDR1 is MNHNS, CDR2 SASEGT.